Below are 28 T cell receptor beta chains sequenced from a single sample in a study of CD8+ T cells in alopecia areata. It was cDNA, reverse transcribed from extracted RNA, that served as the sequencing template. Clones were read by immunoSEQ multiplex PCR, and TCRdb kept only the in-frame ones, dropping some. Recorded here are approximately 280,000 clones, none singletons. Markers including CD4, CD8alpha, NKG2D and NKG2ACE guided sorting of pooled cutaneous lymph node cells. What was sequenced was CD4+ T cells sorted from a lymph node. These receptors all stem from a C3H/HeJ mouse with alopecia areata. This strain has MHC haplotype H2-k.

This clone was found many times. Genes here carry mouse names. The DNA ends 4 residues before the CDR3 does, and the rest of the CDR3 is filled in from the germline J gene. This chain connects TRBV13-1 to TRBJ2-7; TRBD2 matches at 7 bases. This CDR3 region has 14 residues. From germline, CDR1 is NSHNY and CDR2 SYGAGN. The DNA read from the CDR3 is TGTGCCAGCAGTGAGTCGGGGGGGGTTTAT. Translating gives CASSESGGVY. The whole CDR3 protein is CASSESGGVYEQYF.

There are many counts of this clone. Gene names follow the mouse nomenclature. Sequencing ends 4 residues short of the CDR3 end; the germline J gene provides the rest. V usage is TRBV17 and J usage is TRBJ2-5, with 8 bases fitting TRBD1. This CDR3 region has 14 residues. Germline trimming cut 3 bases from V and 2 bases from J; bases unmatched to any gene: 1. Germline CDR1 and CDR2: MNHDT and YYDKIL. CDR3 sequence: CASSSQGAQDTQYF. Incomplete CDR3 DNA: TGTGCTAGCAGTAGCCAGGGGGCCCAAGAC.

As for this clone: All gene names here are mouse names. The read ends 4 residues shy of where the CDR3 ends; the end is completed using the germline J gene. The chain combines TRBV31 with TRBJ2-3, with TRBD2 identical over 11 bases. The CDR3 loop spans 15 amino acids. The ends lost 1 base at V and 4 bases at J; junction bases unmatched: 4. CDR1 and CDR2 from the germline V gene are GKSSPN and SITVG. The CDR3 sequence is CAWSPGLGGTETLYF. CDR3 DNA (partial): TGTGCCTGGAGTCCCGGACTGGGGGGAACAGAA.

The table lists this clone with a few counts. Each gene name is a mouse one. From the germline J gene comes the end of the CDR3, since the read stops 4 residues before it. The rearrangement joins TRBV16 to TRBJ2-1; 12 bases map to TRBD2. The CDR3 runs to 17 residues. Germline CDR1 is SGHSA and CDR2 is FRNQAP. With V trimmed by 1 base and J by 0 bases, 1 base remained unmatched. Here the CDR3 reads CASSLGTGGVNYAEQFF. CDR3 DNA (partial): TGTGCAAGCAGCTTAGGGACTGGGGGGGTTAACTATGCT.

On this clone itself: Gene names and germline refer to mouse. The read ends 4 residues before the CDR3 terminus; that terminus is restored from the germline J gene. The rearrangement links TRBV13-3 to TRBJ2-4, with TRBD1 matching over 8 bases. This CDR3 region has 15 residues. Germline CDR1 NNHDY, CDR2 SYVADS. The V gene end was trimmed by 5 bases and the J gene end by 1 base; junction bases not matched to a gene: 6. The CDR3 loop is CASRGQGLGQNTLYF. The sequenced CDR3 bases are TGTGCCAGCAGAGGACAGGGCTTGGGTCAAAAC.

Regarding this clone: Germline and genes here are mouse. With the read ending 4 residues before the CDR3 end, the germline J gene is used to fill in that end. This chain uses TRBV17 with TRBJ2-1; the D gene is possibly TRBD2 (7 bases). Trimming pared 1 base from V and 3 bases from J, leaving 10 bases between. CDR1 and CDR2 (germline): MNHDT, YYDKIL. This CDR3 spans 15 amino acids. Partial CDR3 DNA: TGTGCTAGCAGTAGAGTGGGGGGCGGCTATGCT. This translates into CASSRVGGGYA. The CDR3 as a whole reads CASSRVGGGYAEQFF.

Comments on this clone: Gene names and germline refer to mouse. With the read ending 4 residues before the CDR3 end, the germline J gene is used to fill in that end. The rearrangement links TRBV29 to TRBJ2-2, with D maybe TRBD1 (5 bases). Germline values: CDR1 MSHET, CDR2 SYDVDS. V lost 9 bases and J 0 bases, leaving 8 bases between the germline ends. The CDR3 runs 13 residues. The CDR3 here is CARDTSNTGQLYF. The sequenced CDR3 bases are TGTGCTAGGGACACCTCAAACACCGGG.

This clone showed up just a few times. All gene names here are mouse names. The CDR3 extends 4 residues past the end of the read, so its final part is completed from the germline J gene. The chain combines TRBV19 with TRBJ2-3; D is possibly TRBD1 (6 bases). This CDR3 region has 15 residues. Looked up from germline, CDR1 is FNHDT and CDR2 is SITEND (reference sequence). V was clipped by 4 bases and J by 1 base, with 13 bases between them. The CDR3 bases that were read are TGTGCCAGCAGTGCCAACAGGGCGGGTGCAGAA. Protein sequence: CASSANRAGAE. The CDR3 in its entirety is CASSANRAGAETLYF.

This clone was seen at least ten times. The listed genes are named as in mouse. The read halts 4 residues ahead of the CDR3 end, with the missing end drawn from the germline J gene. The rearrangement links TRBV12-1 to TRBJ2-2, with 9 bases lining up with TRBD2. The CDR3 length is 13 residues. J lost 1 base, V lost 7 bases, and 0 bases had no gene match. Germline V gene data show CDR1 as SGHSN and CDR2 as HYEKVE. The part of the CDR3 DNA that was read is TGTGCCAGGGGACTGGGAAACACCGGG. It is translated as CARGLGNTG. The CDR3, in full, reads CARGLGNTGQLYF.

A word on this clone: Gene names denote mouse genes. The DNA ends 4 residues before the CDR3 does, and the rest of the CDR3 is filled in from the germline J gene. The chain recombines TRBV19 with TRBJ2-2, with 10 bases identical to TRBD2. CDR1 FNHDT and CDR2 SITEND come from the germline V gene (reference sequence). J was trimmed by 3 bases and V by 5 bases; bases with no gene match: 16. CDR3 length: 19 residues. CDR3 DNA, as far as it was read: TGTGCCAGCAGCCTTAACAGGGGTCTGGGGGGGCGCCACACCGGG. Its translation: CASSLNRGLGGRHTG. The CDR3, in full, reads CASSLNRGLGGRHTGQLYF.

In regard to this clone: Gene names refer to mouse genes. The CDR3 goes on 4 residues after the read ends, and that part is filled in from the germline J gene. This same CDR3 is encoded by further DNA sequences in the sample. The rearrangement joins TRBV1 to TRBJ2-3; D not resolved. Looked up from germline, CDR1 is NSQYPW and CDR2 is LRSPGD (reference sequence). V was trimmed by 1 base and J by 0 bases, leaving 8 bases between them. This CDR3 is 15 amino acids long. CDR3: CTCSAVWSSAETLYF. Partial CDR3 DNA: TGCACCTGCAGTGCAGTTTGGTCTAGTGCAGAA. Combining the CDR3 with reference TRBV1 and TRBJ2-3 gives the whole variable domain VTLLEQNPRWRLVPRGQAVNLRCILKNSQYPWMSWYQQDLQKQLQWLFTLRSPGDKEVKSLPGADYLATRVTDTELRLQVANMSQGRTLYCTCSAVWSSAETLYFGSGTRLTVL.

The sample holds a few counts of this clone. Gene names are the mouse ones. The observed sequence ends 4 residues before the CDR3 terminus, with the missing tail filled in from the germline J gene. The V and J genes are TRBV13-2 and TRBJ1-2, with 9 bases matching TRBD1. CDR1 and CDR2 (germline): NNHNN, SYGAGS (reference sequence). This CDR3 has 16 residues. V shed 2 bases, J shed 1 base, and the junction held 6 bases outside the gene matches. The covered CDR3 bases are TGTGCCAGCGGTGAACATACAGGGGGCGAAAACTCC. As protein: CASGEHTGGENS. The CDR3 in full is CASGEHTGGENSDYTF.

This clone was recorded at least ten times. Each gene name is a mouse one. The read ends 4 residues shy of where the CDR3 ends; the end is completed using the germline J gene. Other DNA sequences in this sample translate to the same CDR3. This rearrangement joins TRBV19 to TRBJ1-2; no firm D call. The V end was cut by 0 bases, the J end by 1 base, with 1 base between. This CDR3 region has 12 residues. Germline assignment: CDR1 FNHDT and CDR2 SITEND (reference sequence). The CDR3 bases that were read are TGTGCCAGCAGTATAGGAAACTCC. Translated, it gives CASSIGNS. In full, the CDR3 is CASSIGNSDYTF.

Remarks on this clone: Mouse germline and gene names are used. The DNA ends 4 residues before the CDR3 does, and the rest of the CDR3 is filled in from the germline J gene. V and J are TRBV13-1 and TRBJ2-1; TRBD2 matches 11 bases. The V gene's germline CDR1 is NSHNY and CDR2 SYGAGN. There are 16 residues in the CDR3. Trimming cost V 2 bases and J 4 bases; bases outside gene matches: 5. The part of the CDR3 DNA that was read is TGTGCCAGCAGTGAAACTGGGGGGGCGCGATATGCT. It codes for CASSETGGARYA. From start to end, the CDR3 is CASSETGGARYAEQFF.

This clone was found a few times. Germline and genes here are mouse. The read finishes 4 residues shy of the CDR3 end, and the germline J gene is used to complete it. The chain recombines TRBV13-3 with TRBJ2-2, with TRBD2 matching 10 bases. The CDR3 covers 16 residues. V gave up 2 bases and J gave up 0 bases; unmatched junction bases: 1. CDR1 and CDR2 from the germline V gene are NNHDY and SYVADS. CDR3 region: CASSDLGGPNTGQLYF. The CDR3 bases that were read are TGTGCCAGCAGTGACCTGGGGGGGCCAAACACCGGG.

This clone was seen a few times. Germline and genes: mouse. Read coverage stops 4 residues before the CDR3 terminus; the germline J gene supplies the remainder. The V and J genes are TRBV13-1 and TRBJ1-2; weak D call: TRBD1 (6 bases). Germline V lookup: CDR1 NSHNY, CDR2 SYGAGN. This CDR3 has 13 amino acids. The germline V and J ends were trimmed by 3 bases and 3 bases, with 9 bases remaining between them. This chain's CDR3 is CASSGSGDSDYTF. The part of the CDR3 DNA that was read is TGTGCCAGCAGTGGTTCAGGGGACTCC.

In the case of this clone: Gene names refer to mouse genes. The CDR3 goes on 4 residues after the read ends, and that part is filled in from the germline J gene. At the DNA level, this CDR3 is encoded by other sequences in the same sample as well. This chain uses TRBV13-1 with TRBJ2-7, with 10 bases fitting TRBD1. CDR3 length: 14 residues. Germline V gene data show CDR1 as NSHNY and CDR2 as SYGAGN. The DNA read from the CDR3 is TGTGCCAGCAGTGATGGGGGACAGGGGTAT. Amino acid sequence: CASSDGGQGY. The CDR3, in full, reads CASSDGGQGYEQYF.

This clone appeared a few times. The genes are named according to mouse. This CDR3 is CASSHLGQAANSDYTF. The covered CDR3 bases are TGTGCCAGCAGCCACCTGGGACAGGCAGCAAACTCC. This chain connects TRBV5 to TRBJ1-2, with 8 bases lining up with TRBD1. From the germline J gene comes the end of the CDR3, since the read stops 4 residues before it. Germline-derived CDR1 and CDR2 are LGHNA and YNLKQL (reference sequence). V trimming: 3 bases; J trimming: 0 bases; junction bases outside the gene matches: 6. CDR3 length equals 16 residues.

Details on this clone: Mouse germline and gene names are used. The read gets to within 4 residues of the CDR3 end, and the germline J gene fills in the rest. The V gene is TRBV5, the J gene TRBJ2-5; the D gene is possibly TRBD1 (6 bases). The CDR3 loop spans 13 amino acids. Germline CDR1 LGHNA, CDR2 YNLKQL (reference sequence). V lost 4 bases, J lost 1 base, and 6 bases lay in between. Incomplete CDR3 DNA: TGTGCCAGCAGCCGGACAGACCAAGAC. It specifies CASSRTDQD. The full CDR3 is CASSRTDQDTQYF.

A few counts support this clone. Gene names and germline match the mouse. The read ends 4 residues early relative to the CDR3; the germline J gene fills the gap. This CDR3 is also generated by other DNA sequences in the sample. The V gene is TRBV31, the J gene TRBJ2-4, with a weak D call TRBD2 (5 bases). The CDR3 consists of 14 residues. Trimming cost V 0 bases and J 1 base, with 8 bases left between them. CDR1 is GKSSPN, CDR2 SITVG, per germline. CDR3: CAWSLVGGQNTLYF. The sequenced part of the CDR3 DNA is TGTGCCTGGAGTCTAGTTGGGGGTCAAAAC.

Turning to this clone: Mouse names are used for the genes. Read coverage stops 3 residues before the CDR3 terminus; the germline J gene supplies the remainder. The V call is TRBV5, the J call TRBJ1-6, with 7 nucleotides matching TRBD1. TRBJ1-6 is given ORF status, its function remaining uncertain. Losses at the gene ends were 0 bases for V and 9 bases for J; bases not matched to a gene: 5. This CDR3 region has 15 residues. In germline, CDR1 is LGHNA, CDR2 YNLKQL (reference sequence). CDR3 amino acids: CASSQEGTDISPLYF. Incomplete CDR3 DNA: TGTGCCAGCAGCCAAGAGGGGACAGATATTTCGCCC.

About this clone: The germline and genes are mouse ones. The read ends 4 residues shy of where the CDR3 ends; the end is completed using the germline J gene. The genes are TRBV14 and TRBJ2-2; 9 bases line up with TRBD1. The J segment lost 4 bases and the V segment lost 2 bases, leaving 6 bases of the junction unmatched. CDR1 SGHDT and CDR2 FRDEAV come from the germline V gene. The CDR3 is 16 residues long. The sequenced part of the CDR3 DNA is TGTGCCAGCAGTTTGGGGGACAGGGAAGGCACCGGG. Translation: CASSLGDREGTG. In full, the CDR3 is CASSLGDREGTGQLYF.

This clone was detected many times. Gene names denote mouse genes. The read stops 3 residues short of the end of the CDR3; the missing end is completed from the germline J gene. The rearrangement links TRBV13-1 to TRBJ1-6, with D possibly being TRBD1 (6 bases). TRBJ1-6 is noted as an ORF with a role that remains uncertain. This CDR3 contains 14 residues. Germline V gene sequence: CDR1 NSHNY, CDR2 SYGAGN. The ends were cut back, 0 bases at V and 6 bases at J, with 7 bases in the middle. CDR3 amino acids: CASSDGGANSPLYF. The sequenced CDR3 bases are TGTGCCAGCAGTGATGGGGGGGCTAATTCGCCC.

Regarding this clone: The germline and genes are mouse ones. From the germline J gene comes the end of the CDR3, since the read stops 4 residues before it. The chain joins TRBV13-1 to TRBJ2-1; 11 bases align to TRBD2. The ends lost 1 base at V and 5 bases at J; junction bases unmatched: 5. The CDR3 sequence is 16 residues long. Germline loops: CDR1 NSHNY, CDR2 SYGAGN. The CDR3 here is CASSDWGLGDDAEQFF. CDR3 DNA (partial): TGTGCCAGCAGTGATTGGGGACTGGGGGACGATGCT.

A note on this clone: Genes and germline are mouse. The sequence runs out 4 residues before the end of the CDR3; the remainder is reconstructed from the germline J gene. The chain combines TRBV13-1 with TRBJ2-1; 7 bases line up with TRBD2. The CDR3 runs 12 residues. Germline loops: CDR1 NSHNY, CDR2 SYGAGN. Trimming removed 5 bases from V and 5 bases from J; junction bases left unmatched: 1. CDR3 DNA (partial): TGTGCCAGCAGGGGGGGGAATGCT. This gives the protein CASRGGNA. The whole CDR3 protein reads CASRGGNAEQFF.

This clone showed up just a few times. Mouse gene names apply. The sequenced fragment ends 3 residues before the CDR3 boundary, so the rest is inferred from the germline J gene. This chain uses TRBV1 with TRBJ1-6; D call uncertain. TRBJ1-6 is noted as an ORF with a role that remains uncertain. With 3 bases removed from V and 1 base from J, the gap between germline ends came to 10 bases. CDR1 and CDR2 from the germline V gene are NSQYPW and LRSPGD (reference sequence). This CDR3 comprises 16 residues. Incomplete CDR3 DNA: TGCACCTGCAGTGCCGAGACAACCTCCTATAATTCGCCC. It yields the protein CTCSAETTSYNSP. The entire CDR3 protein is CTCSAETTSYNSPLYF.

This clone was counted only a few times. Germline and genes here are mouse. Sequencing ends 4 residues short of the CDR3 end; the germline J gene provides the rest. The chain has TRBV1 and TRBJ1-1, with TRBD1 identical over 7 bases. Germline-derived CDR1 and CDR2 are NSQYPW and LRSPGD (reference sequence). J was trimmed by 1 base and V by 3 bases; bases with no gene match: 5. The CDR3 has 15 amino acids. The part of the CDR3 DNA that was read is TGCACCTGCAGTGCTCCCACAGGGGAAAACACA. This encodes CTCSAPTGENT. The full-length CDR3 reads as CTCSAPTGENTEVFF.

This clone occurred a few times. Mouse gene names apply. The sequenced fragment ends 4 residues before the CDR3 boundary, so the rest is inferred from the germline J gene. The rearrangement links TRBV5 to TRBJ2-4; 12 bases map to TRBD2. This CDR3 spans 18 amino acids. Germline V gives CDR1 LGHNA, CDR2 YNLKQL (reference sequence). The covered CDR3 bases are TGTGCCAGCAGCCCAGAGGGGGAGACTGGGGGGGCGGAGAAC. Encoded protein: CASSPEGETGGAEN. The entire CDR3 reads CASSPEGETGGAENTLYF.